This section outlines one T cell receptor beta chain sequence together with its context. This specimen belongs to a study of blood T cell repertoires in COVID-19. There are 14 residues in the CDR3. V dropped 2 bases and J dropped 5; count of bases not matched to a gene: 3. CDR1 KGHDR and CDR2 SFDVKD come from the germline V gene. TCRdb's table, derived via immunoSEQ multiplex PCR, lists solely in-frame clones and lacks some. The data contain some 270,000 clones, 80% to 90% of them seen just once; the ten biggest clones take up about 0.8%. The chain couples TRBV24-1 to TRBJ2-3, with 7 positions matching TRBD2. Source material: peripheral blood. The clonotype was recovered from a young man with acute or convalescent COVID-19. The CDR3 loop is CATSDWSGGDTQYF. CDR3 in DNA: TGTGCCACCAGTGATTGGTCGGGGGGAGATACGCAGTATTTT.